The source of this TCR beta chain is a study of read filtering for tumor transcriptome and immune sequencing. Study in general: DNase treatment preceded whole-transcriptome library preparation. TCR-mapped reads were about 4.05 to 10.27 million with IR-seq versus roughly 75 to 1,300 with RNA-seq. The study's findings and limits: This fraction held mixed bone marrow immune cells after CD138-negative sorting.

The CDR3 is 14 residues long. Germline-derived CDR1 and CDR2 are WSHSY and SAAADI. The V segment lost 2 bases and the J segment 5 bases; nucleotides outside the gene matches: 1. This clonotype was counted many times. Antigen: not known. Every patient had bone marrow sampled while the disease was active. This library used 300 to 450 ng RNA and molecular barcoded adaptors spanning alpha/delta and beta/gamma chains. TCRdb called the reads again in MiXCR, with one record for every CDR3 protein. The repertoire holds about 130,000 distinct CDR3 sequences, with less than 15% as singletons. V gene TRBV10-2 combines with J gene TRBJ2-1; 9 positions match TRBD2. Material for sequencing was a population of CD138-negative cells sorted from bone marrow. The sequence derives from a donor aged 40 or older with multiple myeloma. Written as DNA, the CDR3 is TGCGCCAGCAGTGAGGGACTAGCGAACAATGAGCAGTTCTTC. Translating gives CASSEGLANNEQFF.